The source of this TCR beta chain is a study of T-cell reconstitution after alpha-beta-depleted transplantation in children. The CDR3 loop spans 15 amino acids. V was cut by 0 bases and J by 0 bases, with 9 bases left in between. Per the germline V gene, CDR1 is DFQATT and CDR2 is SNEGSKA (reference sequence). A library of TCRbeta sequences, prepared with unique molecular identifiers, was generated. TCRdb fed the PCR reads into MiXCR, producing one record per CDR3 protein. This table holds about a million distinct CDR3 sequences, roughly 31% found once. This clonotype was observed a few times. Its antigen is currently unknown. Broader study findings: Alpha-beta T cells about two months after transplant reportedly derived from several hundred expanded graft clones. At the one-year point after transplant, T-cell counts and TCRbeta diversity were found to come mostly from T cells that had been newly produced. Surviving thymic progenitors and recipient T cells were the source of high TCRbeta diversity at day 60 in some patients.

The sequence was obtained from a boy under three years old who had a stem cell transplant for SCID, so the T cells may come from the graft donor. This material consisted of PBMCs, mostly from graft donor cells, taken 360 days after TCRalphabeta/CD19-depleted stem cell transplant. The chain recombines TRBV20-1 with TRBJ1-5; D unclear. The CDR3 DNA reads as TGCAGTGCTAGAGATCAACCGGGTAGCAATCAGCCCCAGCATTTT. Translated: CSARDQPGSNQPQHF.